This entry describes one T cell receptor (beta chain). These data originate in a study of blood T cell repertoires in COVID-19. V lost 4 bases and J lost 5, with 18 bases in between. Germline CDR1 LNHDA, CDR2 SQIVND (reference sequence). This CDR3 is 17 amino acids long. Sequenced by immunoSEQ multiplex PCR; TCRdb stores in-frame clones only, minus some. The sample has 360,000 or so clones; approximately 89% are singletons. Sample: peripheral blood. The chain carries TRBV19 and TRBJ1-6; D may be TRBD1 (5 bases). The TCR originated in an older woman with COVID-19, enrolled during active disease. The DNA for the CDR3 is TGTGCCAGTAGTACCCGGGGGGATATTTGGGATAATTCACCCCTCCACTTT. Translated, it gives CASSTRGDIWDNSPLHF.